This entry lists 31 T cell receptor beta chains sequenced from one sample in a study of cytomegalovirus exposure and HLA in healthy donors. Primers: 60 Vbeta forward and 13 Jbeta reverse. Clones were sequenced by immunoSEQ multiplex PCR, and TCRdb holds only the in-frame ones, with some missing. This repertoire shows approximately 85,000 clones, 80% found once; its top ten account for 5.5% to 8%. Material for sequencing was PBMCs. The source of these receptors is a man aged 25-40 years in good health and CMV-seronegative.

This clone was counted once. The chain recombines TRBV20-1 with TRBJ2-5; no definite D call. The V end lost 3 bases, the J end lost 7 bases, and 9 bases lay between the germline ends. Germline values: CDR1 DFQATT, CDR2 SNEGSKA (reference sequence). The CDR3 totals 11 residues. For the CDR3, the DNA is TGCAGTGCTAGGGTCCTAGGGACCCAGTACTTC. This translates into CSARVLGTQYF.

This clone was picked up a small number of times. This sequence joins TRBV19 and TRBJ1-5; D possibly corresponds to TRBD1 (5 bases). The CDR3 has 14 amino acids. The germline CDR1 and CDR2 sequences are LNHDA and SQIVND (reference sequence). V lost 2 bases, J lost 8 bases, and 13 bases lay in between. The CDR3, as DNA: TGTGCCAGTAGTATATGGGGGACTGCGGAGCCCCAGCATTTT. Protein: CASSIWGTAEPQHF.

This chain joins TRBV6-1 and TRBJ2-7, with TRBD2 matching 9 bases. V gave up 6 bases and J gave up 5 bases; unmatched junction bases: 11. This CDR3 region has 15 residues. Looked up from germline, CDR1 is MNHNS and CDR2 is SASEGT. The CDR3 protein is CASRESSGRINEQYF. Here the CDR3 DNA reads TGTGCCAGCAGGGAGTCGAGCGGGAGGATCAACGAGCAGTACTTC.

The V gene is TRBV7-9, the J gene TRBJ2-3, with a possible D match to TRBD1 (5 bases). V was shortened by 1 base and J by 1 base, with 12 bases between the two germline ends. From germline, CDR1 is SEHNR and CDR2 FQNEAQ (reference sequence). The CDR3 runs 16 residues. CDR3 sequence (DNA): TGTGCCAGCAGCTTAGAGACAGCCCCCCGCACAGATACGCAGTATTTT. This gives the protein CASSLETAPRTDTQYF.

The chain uses TRBV9 and TRBJ1-2, with TRBD1 matching 7 bases. The CDR3 loop spans 14 amino acids. The germline CDR1 and CDR2 sequences are SGDLS and YYNGEE. The junction had 7 bases not matched to a gene; V was cut back by 5 bases and J by 3 bases. In nucleotides, the CDR3 is TGTGCCAGCAGTCTCAGGGACAGCTACTATGGCTACACCTTC. Residues: CASSLRDSYYGYTF.

In DNA form, the CDR3 reads TGTGCCAGCAGCTCAACAGGGTCCAACACCATATATTTT. Translation gives CASSSTGSNTIYF. J is TRBJ1-3 and V is TRBV7-2; D may be TRBD1 (6 bases). Germline CDR1 is SGHTA and CDR2 is FQGNSA. This CDR3 spans 13 amino acids. Trimming took off 4 bases at V and 7 bases at J, with 11 bases between the two ends.

This chain uses TRBV5-8 with TRBJ1-1; the D is unclear. The germline V and J ends were trimmed by 0 bases and 10 bases, with 10 bases remaining between them. Germline V gene data show CDR1 as SGHTS and CDR2 as YDEGEE. The CDR3 runs to 12 residues. The CDR3 DNA follows: TGTGCCAGCAGCTTGGACCTCGGTCGAGCTTTCTTT. This translates into CASSLDLGRAFF.

This clone was found once. The chain has TRBV7-9 and TRBJ2-3; 12 bases fit TRBD2. V was clipped by 1 base and J by 3 bases; unmatched bases: 5. Germline lookup yields CDR1 SEHNR and CDR2 FQNEAQ (reference sequence). This CDR3 comprises 17 residues. DNA for the CDR3: TGTGCCAGCAGCTTAGGGGGACTAGCGGGTTTGACAGATACGCAGTATTTT. This gives the protein CASSLGGLAGLTDTQYF.

This clone was counted between two and nine times. The genes are TRBV7-9 and TRBJ2-7, with TRBD2 matching 7 bases. Germline CDR1 is SEHNR and CDR2 is FQNEAQ (reference sequence). This CDR3 spans 16 amino acids. V lost 1 base and J lost 4; bases outside the gene matches: 10. This CDR3 reads CASSLVHGGGPYEQYF. Written as DNA, the CDR3 is TGTGCCAGCAGCTTAGTTCACGGGGGAGGGCCGTACGAGCAGTACTTC. The full variable domain, in which reference TRBV7-9 and TRBJ2-7 provide the parts outside the CDR3, is DTGVSQNPRHKITKRGQNVTFRCDPISEHNRLYWYRQTLGQGPEFLTYFQNEAQLEKSRLLSDRFSAERPKGSFSTLEIQRTEQGDSAMYLCASSLVHGGGPYEQYFGPGTRLTVT.

This clone was counted a few times. The chain carries TRBV6-5 and TRBJ1-1; D is perhaps TRBD1 (6 bases). The CDR3 is 12 residues long. V lost 7 bases and J lost 5, with 11 bases in between. Germline lookup yields CDR1 MNHEY and CDR2 SVGAGI. The CDR3 DNA reads TGTGCCAGCAAGGCAGGGGAAACTGAAGCTTTCTTT. As protein: CASKAGETEAFF.

This clone was seen only a few times. The rearrangement joins TRBV19 to TRBJ1-5; 8 bases map to TRBD1. There are 12 residues in the CDR3. V was clipped by 6 bases and J by 7 bases; unmatched bases: 2. Germline values: CDR1 LNHDA, CDR2 SQIVND (reference sequence). The CDR3 reads CASRTGVQPQHF. For the CDR3, the DNA is TGTGCCAGTAGGACAGGGGTACAGCCCCAGCATTTT.

V usage is TRBV4-2 and J usage is TRBJ2-1, with 12 bases lining up with TRBD2. The germline CDR1 and CDR2 sequences are LGHNA and YNFKEQ. Unmatched junction bases numbered 0, after V lost 1 base and J lost 5 bases. This CDR3 contains 15 residues. CDR3 region: CASSQGLAGDNEQFF. The DNA of the CDR3 is TGTGCCAGCAGCCAAGGACTAGCGGGGGACAATGAGCAGTTCTTC.

The genes are TRBV19 and TRBJ2-2; a weak D match, TRBD2 (5 bases). The CDR3 is made up of 15 amino acids. Germline loops: CDR1 LNHDA, CDR2 SQIVND (reference sequence). V dropped 3 bases and J dropped 5 bases, with 13 bases sitting between them. CDR3 DNA: TGTGCCAGTAGTATCTCGGGATTTAGTACCGGGGAGCTGTTTTTT. Translated, it gives CASSISGFSTGELFF.

The V call is TRBV27, the J call TRBJ2-1; maybe TRBD1 (5 bases). CDR1 is MNHEY, CDR2 SMNVEV, per germline (reference sequence). V lost 8 bases and J lost 10, with 12 bases in between. The CDR3 loop spans 11 amino acids. The CDR3 sequence: CASLGRGEQFF. The CDR3 DNA follows: TGTGCCAGCTTGGGGCGCGGAGAGCAGTTCTTC.

V is TRBV4-1 and J is TRBJ2-3; 7 bases match TRBD2. Germline CDR1 MGHRA, CDR2 YSYEKL. This CDR3 region has 17 residues. With 5 bases clipped from V and 1 base from J, the junction kept 12 bases outside the gene matches. The CDR3 sequence is CASSGGVLSSGTDTQYF. The DNA for the CDR3 is TGCGCCAGCAGCGGGGGGGTCTTGAGTAGCGGCACAGATACGCAGTATTTT.

The chain joins TRBV9 to TRBJ2-1; 8 bases line up with TRBD2. CDR1 is SGDLS and CDR2 is YYNGEE in the germline V gene. Trimming at V came to 4 bases and at J to 0 bases, leaving 6 bases not matched to a gene. The CDR3 sequence is 16 residues long. The CDR3 DNA sequence: TGTGCCAGCAGCCCCTCAAGCGGGAGCTCCTACAATGAGCAGTTCTTC. Its translation is CASSPSSGSSYNEQFF.

This chain connects TRBV7-9 to TRBJ2-1; 15 bases line up with TRBD2. The trim removed 6 bases at V and 3 bases at J, leaving 3 bases unmatched. The CDR3 runs 16 residues. Germline lookup yields CDR1 SEHNR and CDR2 FQNEAQ (reference sequence). DNA for the CDR3: TGTGCCAGCAGGTGGACTAGCGGGAGGGTCTACAATGAGCAGTTCTTC. Amino acids: CASRWTSGRVYNEQFF.

V usage is TRBV2 and J usage is TRBJ2-7, with D possibly TRBD2 on 6 matching bases. V shed 6 bases and J shed 3 bases, with 24 bases lying between them. CDR3 length: 17 residues. Germline V gene data show CDR1 as SNHLY and CDR2 as FYNNEI. CDR3 residues: CASRDPTAGPKSYEQYF. CDR3 DNA: TGTGCCAGCAGGGACCCCACGGCGGGACCGAAAAGCTACGAGCAGTACTTC.

This chain connects TRBV2 to TRBJ2-1; D unclear. V was trimmed by 1 base and J by 8 bases, leaving 9 bases between them. The V gene's germline CDR1 is SNHLY and CDR2 FYNNEI. The CDR3 runs to 13 residues. The CDR3 DNA reads TGTGCCAGCAGTGAAGGATCAGGCGATGAGCAGTTCTTC. Translation: CASSEGSGDEQFF. The entire variable domain, with the rest obtained from reference TRBV2 and TRBJ2-1, is as follows: EPEVTQTPSHQVTQMGQEVILRCVPISNHLYFYWYRQILGQKVEFLVSFYNNEISEKSEIFDDQFSVERPDGSNFTLKIRSTKLEDSAMYFCASSEGSGDEQFFGPGTRLTVL.

The chain couples TRBV18 to TRBJ2-2; 9 bases line up with TRBD2. The CDR3 runs 17 residues. Germline V gene sequence: CDR1 KGHSH, CDR2 LQKENI. Trimming took 3 bases from V and 0 from J; bases not matched to a gene: 5. This CDR3 is CASSPSTSGTNTGELFF. For the CDR3, the DNA is TGTGCCAGCTCACCTTCGACTAGCGGAACGAACACCGGGGAGCTGTTTTTT.

This clone has a single count. A read error may account for a junction end that differs from germline. V gene TRBV6-1 combines with J gene TRBJ2-7; weak D call: TRBD2 (5 bases). Germline CDR1 and CDR2: MNHNS and SASEGT. The CDR3 is made up of 13 amino acids. The CDR3 region is CASSGRATYGQYF. CDR3 DNA: TGTGCCAGCAGTGGGCGGGCGACCTACGGGCAGTACTTC.

The CDR3 sequence is CAWSVLGRSDTQYF. CDR3 bases: TGTGCCTGGAGTGTACTGGGGAGATCAGATACGCAGTATTTT. The V and J genes are TRBV30 and TRBJ2-3; possible D gene TRBD2, 5 bases. The V and J ends lost 0 bases and 4 bases respectively, with 11 bases between them. The CDR3 extends over 14 amino acids. Germline V gene lookup returns CDR1 GTSNPN and CDR2 SVGIG (reference sequence).

For this clone: The junction does not match germline at one end; this may be a read error. This chain connects TRBV18 to TRBJ1-1; 9 bases match TRBD1. The CDR3 covers 12 residues. The germline CDR1 and CDR2 sequences are KGHSH and LQKENI. The CDR3 bases are TGTGCCAGCTCACCCTTAGGGACAGGGCAAATTTTT. It yields the protein CASSPLGTGQIF.

The chain recombines TRBV4-3 with TRBJ1-1; 7 nucleotides agree with TRBD1. The junction had 17 bases not matched to a gene; V was cut back by 5 bases and J by 11 bases. CDR1 is LGHNA, CDR2 YSLEER, per germline. CDR3 length: 15 amino acids. This CDR3 reads CASSEAKDRDPTAFF. Written as DNA, the CDR3 is TGCGCCAGCAGCGAAGCTAAAGACAGGGACCCGACGGCTTTCTTT.

The chain couples TRBV5-1 to TRBJ1-1, with 7 bases that match TRBD1. The ends lost 0 bases at V and 4 bases at J; junction bases unmatched: 3. The CDR3 length is 14 residues. Germline lookup yields CDR1 SGHRS and CDR2 YFSETQ. The CDR3: CASSLDRGGTEAFF. In DNA form, the CDR3 reads TGCGCCAGCAGCTTGGACAGGGGAGGCACTGAAGCTTTCTTT.

The chain combines TRBV6-5 with TRBJ1-2, with D tentatively TRBD1 (6 bases). The CDR3 sequence is 13 residues long. The germline V gene encodes CDR1 MNHEY and CDR2 SVGAGI. V was clipped by 6 bases and J by 4 bases, with 12 bases between them. CDR3 DNA sequence: TGTGCCAGCAGAAACGGGGGGCTCTATGGCTACACCTTC. As protein: CASRNGGLYGYTF.

J is TRBJ2-3 and V is TRBV30; 7 nucleotides line up with TRBD2. Losses at the gene ends were 0 bases for V and 0 bases for J; bases not matched to a gene: 0. CDR3 length: 14 amino acids. The germline V gene encodes CDR1 GTSNPN and CDR2 SVGIG (reference sequence). The CDR3 nucleotides are TGTGCCTGGAGTGTCGGGGGGAGCACAGATACGCAGTATTTT. Protein product: CAWSVGGSTDTQYF.

This clone was picked up a small number of times. The gene calls are TRBV7-9 and TRBJ1-5; no firm D call. This CDR3 contains 16 residues. In germline, CDR1 is SEHNR, CDR2 FQNEAQ (reference sequence). V lost 5 bases to trimming and J lost 0 bases, with 14 bases between them. CDR3 DNA: TGTGCCAGCAGCCGACACGACAATTATAGCAATCAGCCCCAGCATTTT. Amino acid sequence: CASSRHDNYSNQPQHF.

The chain is built from TRBV6-1 and TRBJ2-7, with 9 bases matching TRBD2. The CDR3 is 15 residues long. Germline trimming cut 7 bases from V and 0 bases from J; bases unmatched to any gene: 7. Germline V CDR1 and CDR2: MNHNS, SASEGT. CDR3 in amino acids: CASTRASGTSYEQYF. In DNA, the CDR3 is TGTGCCAGCACTCGGGCTAGCGGGACCTCCTACGAGCAGTACTTC.

V and J are TRBV4-2 and TRBJ2-5, with 8 bases that match TRBD1. Losses at the gene ends were 4 bases for V and 0 bases for J; bases not matched to a gene: 4. CDR1 is LGHNA and CDR2 is YNFKEQ in the germline V gene. CDR3 length: 15 residues. The CDR3 nucleotides read TGTGCCAGCAGCCCCCTGACAGGGGACCAAGAGACCCAGTACTTC. Residues: CASSPLTGDQETQYF.

V is TRBV14 and J is TRBJ2-7; 9 nucleotides agree with TRBD1. Per the germline V gene, CDR1 is SGHDN and CDR2 is FVKESK. V was pared by 0 bases and J by 5 bases, with 5 bases of the junction left unmatched. This CDR3 is built from 15 residues. This CDR3 is CASSQDFHRGHEQYF. The DNA for the CDR3 is TGTGCCAGCAGCCAAGATTTTCACAGGGGGCACGAGCAGTACTTC.